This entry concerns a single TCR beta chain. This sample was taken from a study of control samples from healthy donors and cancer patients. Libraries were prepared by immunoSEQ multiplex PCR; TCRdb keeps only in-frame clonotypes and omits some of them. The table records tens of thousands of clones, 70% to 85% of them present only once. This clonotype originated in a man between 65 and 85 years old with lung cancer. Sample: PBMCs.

The CDR3 is CASSDRTGMDNEQFF. The CDR3 DNA sequence: TGTGCCAGCAGTGACCGGACAGGAATGGACAATGAGCAGTTCTTC. The chain carries TRBV25-1 and TRBJ2-1; TRBD1 matches 7 bases. V lost 3 bases to trimming and J lost 5 bases; unmatched junction nucleotides: 7. The CDR3 totals 15 residues. Germline values: CDR1 MGHDK, CDR2 SYGVNS.